This T cell receptor (beta chain) was recovered during a study of blood T cell repertoires in COVID-19. The wider study: Acute and convalescent COVID-19 samples came from the United States, Italy and Spain.

The method was immunoSEQ multiplex PCR; TCRdb's version includes in-frame clones alone and lacks a portion of them. The sample has some 180,000 clones, 60% to 80% seen once. Germline CDR1 reads MDHEN; CDR2 reads SYDVKM. The ends lost 5 bases at V and 6 bases at J; junction bases unmatched: 20. The CDR3 sequence is 20 residues long. Participant age was roughly 18 to 89 years, and participants resided in fewer than 25 US areas. Cohort allocation depended upon clinical history that participants reported. The material sequenced was PBMCs or T cells enriched from blood (not recorded which). The chain links TRBV28 to TRBJ2-3; 13 positions match TRBD2. This sequence originates from a man in his sixties who had been exposed to COVID-19. CDR3 residues: CASSDPGLAGPRDRGDTQYF. The CDR3 nucleotides read TGTGCCAGCAGTGATCCGGGACTAGCGGGACCCCGCGACCGGGGGGATACGCAGTATTTT.